This record covers a single TCR beta chain. Its antigen is unknown. The data were obtained in a study of shared clonotypes between healthy human individuals. Every immunoSEQ plate was one replicate of a subset's evenly spread DNA. TCRdb keeps only in-frame clones here, not all; method: immunoSEQ multiplex PCR. This table has 1,500,000 or so clones, over 95% appearing once. General study findings and limits: Sampling covered blood only; tissue repertoires likely differ.

The sequenced material came from naive CD4+ T cells sorted from blood. Stated subset: CD45RA+ positively selected. This receptor was obtained from a man between 25 and 39 years old in good health.

CDR3 in amino acids: CASRKLGQRNNEQFF. CDR3 sequence (DNA): TGCGCCAGCCGCAAGTTGGGACAGCGAAACAATGAGCAGTTCTTC. The genes are TRBV5-1 and TRBJ2-1; 7 bases match TRBD1. V was pared by 7 bases and J by 5 bases, with 12 bases of the junction left unmatched. Germline loops: CDR1 SGHRS, CDR2 YFSETQ. This CDR3 is built from 15 residues.